The sequence of this T cell receptor beta chain was determined in a study of blood T cells in healthy people across ages (dated by TCRdb to the mid-2010s). Background for the entire study: In model experiments, template switching captured roughly one uniquely barcoded TCR beta cDNA molecule for every two T cells. The donors were divided into four age groups: young (average around 16 years), middle-aged (about 39), aged (under 70) and long-lived (about 90). The study analyzed two additional independent replicas of 1 million unique cDNA reads from the same blood draw for two donors, one aged 18 to 30 and one aged 80 or older. The study measured age-related changes in TCR beta repertoire diversity using deep sequencing normalized with unique cDNA molecular identifiers. To avoid experimental bias, donors of different ages were randomly spread across the sequencing lanes.

For this clonotype: The antigen it binds to is not known. No base quality values were provided; no much bigger clone lies one nucleotide off.

Systemically healthy Caucasian individuals from Russia, around 38 in total and aged roughly 6 to 95 years, were included as donors. Roughly 9 milliliters of peripheral blood were drawn from each donor into EDTA-treated Vacutainer tubes. Ficoll-Paque density-gradient centrifugation was used to isolate PBMCs, with at least 6.5 million obtained per sample. Trizol reagent was used to extract total RNA from PBMCs, with at least 5 micrograms per sample. For every donor, an aliquot of PBMCs went through flow cytometry to measure the percentages of naive CD45RAhigh/CD27high T cells. The research as a whole found: Observed TCR beta diversity per million T cells fell roughly linearly with age, and a significant reduction was already apparent by age roughly 41. Donor CMV infection status was unknown, potentially confounding age-related changes in expanded clonotypes. Compared with the aged group, more naive CD4+ T cells, fewer expanded clones and increased TCR diversity were shown by the long-lived group, suggesting age selection. Estimates of total diversity based on one million sequenced T cells were regarded as lower bounds and as underestimates. A strong correlation was found between observed TCR beta diversity and the percentage of naive T cells measured by flow cytometry. Since profiling was done on bulk unsorted PBMCs, naive and antigen-experienced compartments could not be conclusively compared.

Deletion took 0 bases off V and 3 bases off J, with a span of 15 bases between the germline ends. The germline V gene gives CDR1 as SGDLS and CDR2 as YYNGEE. The CDR3 holds 16 amino acids from the cysteine to the phenylalanine. The CDR3 DNA has 48 bases and is translated from base 1. The library was produced with 5' RACE. The run used an Illumina HiSeq 2500. A second roughly 7 to 12 cycle PCR used a sample-barcoded 5' primer and a J-beta primer mix. A unique molecular identifier was introduced onto each TCR beta cDNA molecule by a template-switch 5' adaptor carrying 12 random nucleotides. Each sample yielded at least 2.5 million CDR3-containing paired-end reads. All of the RNA was converted into first-strand cDNA using the Mint cDNA synthesis kit, with a TRBC-specific oligonucleotide serving as the primer. After uracil-DNA glycosylase treatment, a first 18-cycle PCR used universal primers M1SS and BC2_uni_R on all cDNA. In the original analysis: Each sample was normalized by randomly selecting 1 million high-quality reads, each carrying a distinct molecular identifier. Reads with shared molecular identifiers were discarded instead of being binned into consensus sequences. MiTCR, with a Q25 quality threshold and the strictest error-elimination algorithm, was used for CDR3 identification, clonotype clustering and error correction. Lower-bound total TCR beta diversity was estimated with a nonparametric unseen species model using Euler transformation. Using fastp at Q25 and MiXCR, TCRdb reprocessed the public reads and kept productive beta chains. Each CDR3 protein gets just one entry, which takes the most common genes and DNA from the rows behind it. The V and J calls come from TCRdb's annotation, not from the publication. The sample data list over 950,000 distinct CDR3 sequences, and roughly 50% of these were observed just once. Over 20% of the sample is in the top ten clones.

The source of this sequence is a woman in her sixties or seventies in good health. The chain was built from TRBV9 and TRBJ2-5, with TRBD2 perhaps the D gene, on 5 matching bases. Sequencing was performed on blood. The encoded CDR3 is CASSVGSVWEKETQYF. DNA sequence: TGTGCCAGCAGCGTAGGAAGTGTTTGGGAGAAAGAGACCCAGTACTTC.